This T cell receptor beta chain was identified in a study of cytomegalovirus exposure and HLA in healthy donors (dated by TCRdb to about 2017). Context from the whole study: An earlier analysis of about 560 of the donors reported under 300 Gb of sequence data and 95 million to 120 million unique TCR beta sequences obtained from around 190 million T cells. Using immunosequencing, the study profiled T cell repertoires from 666 subjects and related those repertoires to cytomegalovirus serostatus. The aim of the study was to test whether cataloging public T cell receptors could identify signatures of past pathogen exposure. About 280 gigabases of sequencing data and around 85 million unique TCR sequences made up an early release that covered 500 to 700 HLA-typed donors. A later analysis re-examined previously published TCR beta repertoires from 600 to 700 donors and added high-resolution HLA genotyping to investigate patterns of TCR occurrence. In an earlier analysis of about 590 of the donors, high-throughput TCR beta sequencing was used to judge whether each TCR beta V gene segment behaved as functional or pseudogenic. Both class I and class II loci were covered by HLA typing, at four-digit resolution. Among the roughly 390 genotyped donors, around 81% belonged to the genetic ancestry cluster associated with self-reported Caucasian donors. Rather than drawing on any new phenotypic data, the later analysis identified candidate immune exposures from TCR beta sequences and the way those sequences occurred across donors. Among about 390 genotyped donors of the cohort, an average of roughly 240,000 unique TCR beta nucleotide sequences were sequenced per donor, roughly 18% of them non-productive. The number of donors typed differed by locus, with 629-630 for A, B, C, DRB1 and DQB1, more than 500 for DQA1, 600 to 610 for DPA1, and some 470 for DPB1. To predict cytomegalovirus infection status, the study combined high-throughput TCR immunosequencing, statistical association of individual TCRs with disease status, and machine learning. In addition to the first cohort of 666 subjects, a separate validation cohort of 130 or so different subjects was used. In a later genetic analysis, genome-wide SNP genotypes for about 60% of the 666 donors were used, and that subset was treated as a discovery cohort. Because of strong linkage in the cohort, five DR-DQ haplotypes were treated as single units for association and clustering. All discovery cohort repertoires had been generated on a single sequencing platform. Donor age, sex, ethnicity and CMV serostatus were compiled alongside the repertoire data. Overall study outcomes, separate from this receptor: According to a later analysis, TCR association rates differed among HLA loci, with DRB1 alleles showing the most associated TCRs and HLA-C alleles showing the fewest. A later analysis associated about 17,000 TCR beta sequences with specific HLA alleles at a false discovery rate of 0.05. HLA typing was unavailable for some donors at each locus, so association tests used only the typed subset. A later genetic analysis associated a missense DCLRE1C variant with V-gene and J-gene trimming of TCR beta chains, and an independent cohort replicated the association. A further reported finding was that TCR beta sequences accurately predicted the HLA-A and HLA-B alleles for most subjects in the first cohort. According to a later analysis, most CMV-associated TCR beta chains appeared to be HLA-restricted, and the HLA associations seemed to be driven largely by CMV exposure. Correlated functional status among segregating V segments might reflect linkage disequilibrium, but an unknown experimental factor could not be ruled out. The classifier was reported to diagnose cytomegalovirus status with high specificity and sensitivity in both the original and validation cohorts. According to a later analysis, parvovirus B19, influenza, CMV and Epstein-Barr virus appeared linked to several top co-occurrence clusters. Compared with equally common non-associated chains, HLA-associated TCR beta chains in a later analysis were more clonally expanded and had lower generation probabilities. Strong co-occurrence of HLA alleles, especially DR and DQ, made assigning TCR associations to individual alleles difficult. A total of 150 or so TCR beta chains were listed by the study as associated with cytomegalovirus. Because counts were too low, about 18 rarely observed V segments, including chromosome 9 orphons, were excluded from the earlier analysis of around 590 of the donors. The cohort was sequenced for TCR beta chains only, and without alpha or paired-chain data the features that could be detected were limited. In an earlier analysis of approximately 600 of the donors, most TCR beta V segments were observed in productive rearrangements about 90% or about 30% of the time, broadly matching IMGT annotations. A cluster of highly shared sequence variants was judged likely to be a technical artifact of the sequencing pipeline. The only immune exposure information available for the cohort was CMV serostatus. According to the authors, the approach could potentially be generalized to other disease states and immunological phenotypes. In vitro tests confirmed that a few of the cytomegalovirus-associated TCR beta chains recognize cytomegalovirus antigens. Presence/absence analyses assumed roughly uniform sequencing depth across donors, an assumption that may not hold. While some public TCRs were present in many individuals, most TCR sequences turned up only very rarely across donors. A later genetic analysis reported fewer N-insertions in productive TCRs among donors in an Asian-associated ancestry cluster than the roughly 700-donor mean.

Library construction relied on the immunoSEQ multiplex PCR assay. For the multiplex PCR, a mixture combining 60 forward primers for TCR Vbeta segments and 13 reverse primers for TCR Jbeta segments was used. A multiplex PCR assay on genomic DNA amplified the CDR3 region of rearranged TCR beta genes. On the Illumina HiSeq System, the amplified TCR beta libraries were sequenced as 87-base-pair reads. In the source study's methods: A later analysis tallied approximately 87 million unique TCR beta chains across the 660 or so repertoires, and about 12 million of those chains were shared by two or more donors. Raw reads were error-corrected and collapsed into unique sequences with a nearest-neighbor algorithm that merged closely related sequences to remove PCR and sequencing errors. To assign V, D and J gene segments, CDR3 sequences were aligned to IMGT reference sequences. For a sequence to be retained, at least a six-nucleotide match to both a V gene segment and a J gene segment was required. A rearrangement was called productive if the CDR3 had no stop codons and remained in frame with V and J, and every other rearrangement was called non-productive. Following IMGT convention, CDR3 was defined as the stretch from the second conserved V-encoded cysteine up to the conserved J-encoded phenylalanine. The earlier analysis of fewer than 700 of the donors excluded sequences that lacked an unambiguous match to a single V gene segment. An earlier analysis of around 600 of the donors classified V segments as functional when productive rearrangements were above 56.7% and as segregating when the standard deviation between donors was above 5%. To diagnose cytomegalovirus status from the catalog of TCR beta chain sequences, a statistical classification framework was built. In a later analysis, V and J genes were assigned by comparing TCR nucleotide sequences against IMGT/GENE-DB human TR gene sequences. The TCRdist pipeline was used in a later analysis to assign CDR3 sequences and most-parsimonious VDJ recombination scenarios. A later analysis defined each TCR beta chain by its CDR3 amino acid sequence plus V-gene family, and excluded reads lacking a unique V-gene family. In a later analysis, several hundred highly shared, low-generation-probability nucleotide sequences were removed to address suspected cross-contamination and a sequencing artifact. In a later analysis, a clonal expansion index was calculated for each public chain from normalized within-repertoire ranks of inferred template counts. A later analysis computed generation probabilities with a VDJ recombination model fitted to out-of-frame rearrangements, and checked the results against IGoR. In a later analysis, hypergeometric tests were used to score TCR-TCR, TCR-HLA and TCR-CMV co-occurrence, with a repertoire-size bias correction applied to TCR pairs. In a later analysis, false discovery rates were estimated by permuting HLA or CMV assignments 20 times. In a later analysis, co-occurring TCRs were grouped using DBSCAN, with TCRdist sequence similarity added in when clustering inside HLA-allele-positive subsets. For co-occurrence clustering, repertoires with fewer than 30,000 or more than 120,000 public chains were excluded, along with roughly 5 repertoires with anomalous nucleotide sharing. Held by TCRdb, this immuneACCESS table contains in-frame sequences only and omits some clones. Under half of the omission traces to an unresolved V gene where checked; the cause of the rest is unknown. Clone size and V and J calls were adopted from that table, with D and trimming inferred from the DNA. This sample has some 170,000 clones in its table, and 70% to 85% of those were observed once. The ten largest clones represent 3.7% of the sample.

Points on this clone: Its antigen is currently not known. The germline gene is not matched at one end of the junction; a read error may be the cause.

The cohort was made up of about 610 healthy bone marrow donors. At the time of sampling, all cohort members were nominally healthy, though unrecorded immune exposures were likely present. The donor tested CMV seropositive, placing the donor among the 290 or so seropositive members of the cohort. A peripheral blood sample was provided by each donor, and peripheral blood mononuclear cells were used for TCR beta sequencing. The Qiagen DNeasy Blood Extraction Kit was used to extract genomic DNA from the blood cell samples. This TCR was sampled from a woman aged 60 to 75 in good health and CMV-seropositive. Sequenced material: PBMCs.

In nucleotides, the sequence is TGTGCCAGTAAAAGACAGCTCTCTGGGGCCAACGGCCTGACTTTC. This encodes CASKRQLSGANGLTF. Recombination joined TRBV19 with TRBJ2-6; matching of 5 bases hints at TRBD1 as the D gene. The CDR3 measures 15 amino acids from cysteine to phenylalanine. Solely the CDR3 DNA is kept, with 45 bases framed from the first base. In the germline V gene (reference sequence), CDR1 corresponds to LNHDA and CDR2 to SQIVND.